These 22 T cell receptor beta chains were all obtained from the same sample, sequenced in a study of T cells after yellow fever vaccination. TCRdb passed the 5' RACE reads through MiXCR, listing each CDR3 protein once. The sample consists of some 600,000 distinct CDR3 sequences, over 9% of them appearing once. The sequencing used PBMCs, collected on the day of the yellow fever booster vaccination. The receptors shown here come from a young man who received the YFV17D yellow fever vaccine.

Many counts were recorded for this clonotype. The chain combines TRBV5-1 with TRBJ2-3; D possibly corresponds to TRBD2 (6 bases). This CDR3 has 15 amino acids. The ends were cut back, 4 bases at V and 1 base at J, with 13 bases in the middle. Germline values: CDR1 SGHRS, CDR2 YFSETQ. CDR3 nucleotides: TGCGCCAGCAGCCCGACGCAGCGGGGCACAGATACGCAGTATTTT. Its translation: CASSPTQRGTDTQYF.

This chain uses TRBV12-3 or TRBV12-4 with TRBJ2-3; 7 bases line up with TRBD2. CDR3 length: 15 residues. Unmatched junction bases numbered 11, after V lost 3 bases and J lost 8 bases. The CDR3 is CASSLVAAGVTTQYF. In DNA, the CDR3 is TGTGCCAGCAGTTTGGTGGCGGCGGGAGTTACTACGCAGTATTTT.

The CDR3 region has the DNA TGTGCCAGCAGCCCTCATCGCGGGAGGGAGGTGTTCTTC. This translates into CASSPHRGREVFF. The chain couples TRBV7-2 to TRBJ2-1, with 9 bases aligning to TRBD2. Germline-derived CDR1 and CDR2 are SGHTA and FQGNSA. Trimming cost V 5 bases and J 15 bases; bases outside gene matches: 11. This CDR3 region has 13 residues.

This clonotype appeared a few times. The CDR3 loop is CAISESMVTEAFF. CDR3 coding DNA: TGTGCCATCAGTGAGTCGATGGTCACTGAAGCTTTCTTT. The rearrangement joins TRBV10-3 to TRBJ1-1, with D uncertain. The CDR3 covers 13 residues. Deletions cut 0 bases from V and 4 bases from J, with 6 bases between. Germline CDR1 reads ENHRY; CDR2 reads SYGVKD.

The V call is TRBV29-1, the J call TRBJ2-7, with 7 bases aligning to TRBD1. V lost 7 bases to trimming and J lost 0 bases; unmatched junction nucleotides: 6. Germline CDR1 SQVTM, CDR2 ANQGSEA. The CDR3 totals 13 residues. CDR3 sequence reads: CSETGTASYEQYF. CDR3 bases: TGCAGCGAGACCGGGACAGCCTCCTACGAGCAGTACTTC.

As DNA, the CDR3 is TGTGCCAGCAGCCCATCGGCTGAATATCAGCCCCAGCATTTT. Amino acids: CASSPSAEYQPQHF. The chain recombines TRBV7-6 with TRBJ1-5; D remains unclear. The germline V gene encodes CDR1 SGHVS and CDR2 FNYEAQ. V shed 5 bases and J shed 5 bases, with 13 bases lying between them. The CDR3 sequence is 14 residues long.

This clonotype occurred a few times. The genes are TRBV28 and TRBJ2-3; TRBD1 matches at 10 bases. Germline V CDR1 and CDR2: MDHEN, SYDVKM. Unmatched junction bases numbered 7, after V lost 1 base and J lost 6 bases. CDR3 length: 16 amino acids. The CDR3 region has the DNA TGTGCCAGCAGTTTATTTGGGACAGGGGAGTCCGATACGCAGTATTTT. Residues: CASSLFGTGESDTQYF.

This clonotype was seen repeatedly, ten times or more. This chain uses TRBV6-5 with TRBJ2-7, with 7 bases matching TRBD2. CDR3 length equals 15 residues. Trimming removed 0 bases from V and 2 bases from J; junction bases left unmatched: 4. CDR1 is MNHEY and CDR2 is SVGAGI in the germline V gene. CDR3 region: CASSYSGGSPYEQYF. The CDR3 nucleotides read TGTGCCAGCAGTTACTCGGGCGGGAGCCCCTACGAGCAGTACTTC.

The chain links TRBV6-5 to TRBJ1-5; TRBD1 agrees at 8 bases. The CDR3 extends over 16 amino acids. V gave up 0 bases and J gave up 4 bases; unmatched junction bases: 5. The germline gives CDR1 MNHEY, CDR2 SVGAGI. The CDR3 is CASSYSTGAGNQPQHF. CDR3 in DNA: TGTGCCAGCAGTTACTCGACAGGGGCTGGTAATCAGCCCCAGCATTTT.

Written as DNA, the CDR3 is TGCAGTGCTAGGACTGGGCCGGTGAACACTGAAGCTTTCTTT. This gives the protein CSARTGPVNTEAFF. The chain recombines TRBV20-1 with TRBJ1-1, with D unclear. The V end was cut by 3 bases, the J end by 0 bases, with 11 bases between. CDR3 length: 14 residues. Per the germline V gene, CDR1 is DFQATT and CDR2 is SNEGSKA (reference sequence).

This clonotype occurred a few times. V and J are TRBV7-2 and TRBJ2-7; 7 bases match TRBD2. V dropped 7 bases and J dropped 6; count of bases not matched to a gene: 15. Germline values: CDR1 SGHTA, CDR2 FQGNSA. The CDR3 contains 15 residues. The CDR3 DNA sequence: TGTGCCAGCACCCAACTGGCGGGGGATAGGTCCGAGCAGTACTTC. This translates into CASTQLAGDRSEQYF.

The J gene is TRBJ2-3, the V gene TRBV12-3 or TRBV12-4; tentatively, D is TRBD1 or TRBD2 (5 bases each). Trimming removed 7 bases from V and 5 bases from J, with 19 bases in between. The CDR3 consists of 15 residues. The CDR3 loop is CASTFSGAEIDTQYF. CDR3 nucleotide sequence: TGTGCCAGCACCTTCTCCGGGGCAGAGATAGATACGCAGTATTTT.

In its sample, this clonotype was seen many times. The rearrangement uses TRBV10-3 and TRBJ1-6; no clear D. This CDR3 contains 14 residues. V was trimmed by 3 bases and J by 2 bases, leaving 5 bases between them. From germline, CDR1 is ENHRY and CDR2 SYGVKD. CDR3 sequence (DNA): TGTGCCATCAGTGAATCAGCCTATAATTCACCCCTCCACTTT. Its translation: CAISESAYNSPLHF.

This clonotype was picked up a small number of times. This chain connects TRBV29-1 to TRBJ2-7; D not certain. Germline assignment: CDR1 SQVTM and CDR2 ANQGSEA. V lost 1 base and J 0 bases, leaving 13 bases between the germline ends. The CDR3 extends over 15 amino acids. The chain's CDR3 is CSVEVLRDLSYEQYF. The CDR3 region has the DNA TGCAGCGTTGAAGTCTTAAGGGATCTCTCCTACGAGCAGTACTTC.

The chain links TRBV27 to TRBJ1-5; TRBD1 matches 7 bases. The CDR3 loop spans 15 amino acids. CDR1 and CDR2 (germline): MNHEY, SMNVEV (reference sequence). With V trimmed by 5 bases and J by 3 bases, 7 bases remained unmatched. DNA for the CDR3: TGTGCCAGCAGTCCCCGACAGGGCCCCAATCAGCCCCAGCATTTT. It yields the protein CASSPRQGPNQPQHF.

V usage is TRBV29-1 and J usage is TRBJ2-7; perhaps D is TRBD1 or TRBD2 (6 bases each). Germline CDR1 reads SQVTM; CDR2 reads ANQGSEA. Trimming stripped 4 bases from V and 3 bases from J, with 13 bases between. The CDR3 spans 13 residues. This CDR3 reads CSVVKGGNYEQYF. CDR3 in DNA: TGCAGCGTTGTGAAGGGGGGAAACTACGAGCAGTACTTC.

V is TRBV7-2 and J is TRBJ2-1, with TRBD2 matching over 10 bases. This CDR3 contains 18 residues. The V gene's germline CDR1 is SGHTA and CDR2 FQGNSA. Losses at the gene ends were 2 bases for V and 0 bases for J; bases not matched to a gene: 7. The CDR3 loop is CASSLSGRGPSSYNEQFF. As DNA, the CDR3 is TGTGCCAGCAGCTTAAGCGGGAGGGGGCCGAGCTCCTACAATGAGCAGTTCTTC.

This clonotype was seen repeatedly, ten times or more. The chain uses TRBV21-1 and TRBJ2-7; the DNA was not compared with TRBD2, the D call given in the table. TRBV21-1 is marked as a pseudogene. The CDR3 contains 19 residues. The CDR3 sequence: CASSKVALPPWQGEYEQYF. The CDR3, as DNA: TGTGCCAGCAGCAAAGTAGCCCTCCCCCCGTGGCAGGGTGAGTACGAGCAGTACTTC.

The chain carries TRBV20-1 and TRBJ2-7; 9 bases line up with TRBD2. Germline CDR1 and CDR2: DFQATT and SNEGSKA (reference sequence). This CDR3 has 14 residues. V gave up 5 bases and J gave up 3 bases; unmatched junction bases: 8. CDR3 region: CSAGMAGGSYEQYF. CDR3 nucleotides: TGCAGTGCTGGAATGGCGGGAGGGAGCTACGAGCAGTACTTC.

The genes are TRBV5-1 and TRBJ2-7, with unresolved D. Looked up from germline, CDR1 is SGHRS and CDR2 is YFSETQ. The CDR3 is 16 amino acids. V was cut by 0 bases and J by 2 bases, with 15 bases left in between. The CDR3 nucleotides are TGCGCCAGCAGCTTGGGGGTATTAACGGATACCTACGAGCAGTACTTC. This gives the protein CASSLGVLTDTYEQYF.

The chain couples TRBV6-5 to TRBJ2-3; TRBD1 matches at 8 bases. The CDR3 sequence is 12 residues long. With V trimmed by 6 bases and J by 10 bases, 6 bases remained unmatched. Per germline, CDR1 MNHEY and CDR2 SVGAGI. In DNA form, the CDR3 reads TGTGCCAGCAGCCACGGACAGGGCTCGCAGTATTTT. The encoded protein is CASSHGQGSQYF.

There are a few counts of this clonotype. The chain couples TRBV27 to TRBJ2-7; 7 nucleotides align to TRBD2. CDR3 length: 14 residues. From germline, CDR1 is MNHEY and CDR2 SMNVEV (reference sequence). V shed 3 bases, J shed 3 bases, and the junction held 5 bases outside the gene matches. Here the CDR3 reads CASSLRGLFYEQYF. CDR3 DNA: TGTGCCAGCAGTTTGCGGGGACTATTCTACGAGCAGTACTTC.